Described below is a single T cell receptor beta chain sequence and its context. Its antigen is as yet unknown. Germline loops: CDR1 SGHAT, CDR2 FQNNGV. This CDR3 spans 16 amino acids. V dropped 2 bases and J dropped 3; count of bases not matched to a gene: 8. Peripheral blood was drawn, ten milliliters per donor. Sample-barcoded 5' priming and a J-beta primer mix drove a second PCR of about 6 to 12 cycles. Paired-end reads containing CDR3 totaled no fewer than 2.5 million for each sample. TCRdb fed the 5' RACE reads into MiXCR, producing one record per CDR3 protein. This sample has about 810,000 distinct CDR3 sequences, with approximately 35% found just once. This sample stems from a study of blood T cells in healthy people across ages. Whole-study results and caveats: Leaving the PBMCs unsorted stopped any conclusive comparison of naive versus antigen-experienced cells.

The chain joins TRBV11-2 to TRBJ1-1; TRBD1 aligns across 8 bases. The sequence derives from a man between 18 and 29 years old in good health. Sequenced sample: blood. The CDR3 coding sequence is TGTGCCAGCAGCTTAATGGCAGGGGGCTGGGACACTGAAGCTTTCTTT. Protein sequence: CASSLMAGGWDTEAFF.